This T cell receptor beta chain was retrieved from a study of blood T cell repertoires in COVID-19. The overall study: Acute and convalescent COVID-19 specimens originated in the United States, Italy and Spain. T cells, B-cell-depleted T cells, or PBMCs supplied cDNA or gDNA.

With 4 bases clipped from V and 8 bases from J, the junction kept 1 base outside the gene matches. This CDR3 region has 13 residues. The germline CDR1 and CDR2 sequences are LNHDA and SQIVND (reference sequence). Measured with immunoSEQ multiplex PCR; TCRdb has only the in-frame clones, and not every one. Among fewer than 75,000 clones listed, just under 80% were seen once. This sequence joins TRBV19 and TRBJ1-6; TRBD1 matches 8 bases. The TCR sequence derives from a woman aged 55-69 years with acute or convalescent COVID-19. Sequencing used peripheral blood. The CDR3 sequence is CASSRDRYSPLHF. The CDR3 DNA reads TGTGCCAGTAGTAGGGACAGGTATTCACCCCTCCACTTT.